These T cell receptor beta chains were read from a single sample in a study of response to subunit inactivated influenza vaccine. TCRdb re-called the RT-PCR reads with MiXCR, one entry per CDR3 protein. This table holds over 400,000 distinct CDR3 sequences, 13% found once. The material was PBMCs from blood, obtained 35 to 45 days after vaccination. Receptors originate from a man aged 50 to 60 who received an inactivated influenza vaccine. Both conserved end residues are part of each CDR3. The D gene is left open where the match is weak. Clone size is not always given. Where it is, it says once, few, many or a class for expanded clones.

d_gene: NA; abundance: NA; v_gene: TRBV5-1; CDR3aa: CASSLFKGSGYGYTF
d_gene: NA; abundance: few; v_gene: TRBV5-5; CDR3aa: CASGSGATYEQYF
d_gene: NA; abundance: few; v_gene: TRBV5-1; CDR3aa: CASSPQGVGQPQHF
d_gene: NA; abundance: many; v_gene: TRBV25-1; CDR3aa: CASSGGRTYEQYF
d_gene: NA; abundance: NA; v_gene: TRBV19; CDR3aa: CASSTAGGSTGELFF
d_gene: NA; abundance: NA; v_gene: TRBV6-2/TRBV6-3; CDR3aa: CASSYVGTEAFF
d_gene: NA; abundance: few; v_gene: TRBV20-1; CDR3aa: CSQTGGAGDQPQHF
d_gene: TRBD2; abundance: many; v_gene: TRBV4-1; CDR3aa: CASSQLGQREFGEQFF
d_gene: TRBD1; abundance: many; v_gene: TRBV12-3/TRBV12-4; CDR3aa: CASTQGDRGWGTQYF
d_gene: NA; abundance: NA; v_gene: TRBV6-1; CDR3aa: CASKGQYNSPLHF
d_gene: NA; abundance: NA; v_gene: TRBV2; CDR3aa: CASGGLPKQVTQYF
d_gene: NA; abundance: many; v_gene: TRBV27; CDR3aa: CASSLSDGPYEQYF
d_gene: TRBD1; abundance: few; v_gene: TRBV5-1; CDR3aa: CASSKPGQPYEQYF
d_gene: NA; abundance: NA; v_gene: TRBV12-3/TRBV12-4; CDR3aa: CASSLALGLVAFF
d_gene: NA; abundance: NA; v_gene: TRBV12-3/TRBV12-4; CDR3aa: CASSRLGFREDNYGYTF
d_gene: NA; abundance: NA; v_gene: TRBV5-5; CDR3aa: CASSLIGDHGNTEAFF
d_gene: NA; abundance: NA; v_gene: TRBV6-6; CDR3aa: CAILGPGEAFF
d_gene: NA; abundance: NA; v_gene: TRBV5-5; CDR3aa: CASAVETEAFF
d_gene: TRBD2; abundance: NA; v_gene: TRBV18; CDR3aa: CASSPARGGTSGRKNEQFF
d_gene: NA; abundance: NA; v_gene: TRBV20-1; CDR3aa: CSARRAGSNEAFF
d_gene: TRBD2; abundance: few; v_gene: TRBV5-1; CDR3aa: CASSPRSGRTTGELFF
d_gene: TRBD2; abundance: NA; v_gene: TRBV6-2/TRBV6-3; CDR3aa: CASSSSGGRRDNEQFF
d_gene: NA; abundance: few; v_gene: TRBV12-3/TRBV12-4; CDR3aa: CASSPHKDSRDGYTF
d_gene: NA; abundance: few; v_gene: TRBV5-4; CDR3aa: CASSSSLTDAQYF
d_gene: NA; abundance: many; v_gene: TRBV20-1; CDR3aa: CSAIRGRNTGELFF
d_gene: NA; abundance: NA; v_gene: TRBV6-5; CDR3aa: CASSYGGPQETQYF
d_gene: TRBD2; abundance: many; v_gene: TRBV5-1; CDR3aa: CASSSTLAGHYNEQFF